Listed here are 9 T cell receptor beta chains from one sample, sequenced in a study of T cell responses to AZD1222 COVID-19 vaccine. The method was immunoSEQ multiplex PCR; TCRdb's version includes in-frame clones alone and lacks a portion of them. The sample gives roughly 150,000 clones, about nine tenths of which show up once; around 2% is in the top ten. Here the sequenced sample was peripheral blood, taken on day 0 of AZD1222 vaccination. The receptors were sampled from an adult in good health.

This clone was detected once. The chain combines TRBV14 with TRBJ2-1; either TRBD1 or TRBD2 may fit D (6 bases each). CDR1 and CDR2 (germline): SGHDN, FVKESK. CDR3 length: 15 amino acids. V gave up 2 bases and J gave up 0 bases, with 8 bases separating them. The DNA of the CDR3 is TGTGCCAGCAGCCAACGGGGGCTCTCCTACAATGAGCAGTTCTTC. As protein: CASSQRGLSYNEQFF.

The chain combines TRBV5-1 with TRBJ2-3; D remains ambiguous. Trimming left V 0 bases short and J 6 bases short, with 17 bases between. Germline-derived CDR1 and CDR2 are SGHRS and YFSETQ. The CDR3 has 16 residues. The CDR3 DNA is TGCGCCAGCAGCTTGGTCGGCCGCTCCTCTGGGGATACGCAGTATTTT. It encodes CASSLVGRSSGDTQYF.

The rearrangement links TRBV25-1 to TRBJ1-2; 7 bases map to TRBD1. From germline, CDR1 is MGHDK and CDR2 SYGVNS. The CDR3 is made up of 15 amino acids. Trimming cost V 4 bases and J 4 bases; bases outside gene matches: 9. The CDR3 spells CASSGTRTGVYGYTF. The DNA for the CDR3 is TGTGCCAGCAGTGGGACGCGGACAGGAGTCTATGGCTACACCTTC.

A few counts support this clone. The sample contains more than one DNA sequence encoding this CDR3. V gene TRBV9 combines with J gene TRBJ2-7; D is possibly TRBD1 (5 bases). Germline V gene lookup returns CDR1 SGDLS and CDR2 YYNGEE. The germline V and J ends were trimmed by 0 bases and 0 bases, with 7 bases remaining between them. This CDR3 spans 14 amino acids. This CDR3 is CASSVGGSSYEQYF. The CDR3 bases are TGTGCCAGCAGCGTAGGGGGCAGCTCCTACGAGCAGTACTTC.

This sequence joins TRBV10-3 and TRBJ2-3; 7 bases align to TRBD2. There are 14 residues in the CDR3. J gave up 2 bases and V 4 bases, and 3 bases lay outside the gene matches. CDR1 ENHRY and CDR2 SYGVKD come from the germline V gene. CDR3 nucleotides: TGTGCCATCAGTGTCGGGAGGCTCACAGATACGCAGTATTTT. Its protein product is CAISVGRLTDTQYF.

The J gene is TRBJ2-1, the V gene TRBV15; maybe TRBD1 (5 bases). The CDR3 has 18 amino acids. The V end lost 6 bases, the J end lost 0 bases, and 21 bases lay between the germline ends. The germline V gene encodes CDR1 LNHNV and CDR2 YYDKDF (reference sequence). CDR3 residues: CATRSVGRVLSSYNEQFF. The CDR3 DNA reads TGTGCCACCAGAAGTGTGGGCAGGGTCCTCAGCTCCTACAATGAGCAGTTCTTC.

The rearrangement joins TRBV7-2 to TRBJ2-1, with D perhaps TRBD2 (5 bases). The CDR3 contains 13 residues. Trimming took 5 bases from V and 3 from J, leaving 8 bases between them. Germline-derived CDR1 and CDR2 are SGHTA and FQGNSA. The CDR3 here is CASSKEGYNEQFF. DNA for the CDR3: TGTGCCAGCAGCAAAGAGGGCTACAATGAGCAGTTCTTC.

This CDR3 is CAWSVPSGRGTQYF. The CDR3 bases are TGTGCCTGGAGTGTACCTAGCGGGAGGGGTACGCAGTATTTT. The rearrangement joins TRBV30 to TRBJ2-3; 12 bases agree with TRBD2. Looked up from germline, CDR1 is GTSNPN and CDR2 is SVGIG (reference sequence). V lost 0 bases, J lost 8 bases, and 3 bases stayed unmatched. This CDR3 is 14 amino acids long. Together with reference TRBV30 and TRBJ2-3, the CDR3 gives the full variable domain: SQTIHQWPATLVQPVGSPLSLECTVEGTSNPNLYWYRQAAGRGLQLLFYSVGIGQISSEVPQNLSASRPQDRQFILSSKKLLLSDSGFYLCAWSVPSGRGTQYFGPGTRLTVL.

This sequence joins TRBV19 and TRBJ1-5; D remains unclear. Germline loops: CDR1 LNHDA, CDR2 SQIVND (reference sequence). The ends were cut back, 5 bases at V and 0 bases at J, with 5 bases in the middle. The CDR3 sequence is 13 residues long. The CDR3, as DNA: TGTGCCAGTAGTCGCACTAGCAATCAGCCCCAGCATTTT. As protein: CASSRTSNQPQHF.